Below, 2 T cell receptor beta chains from the same sample are listed, as sequenced in a study of blood T cells in healthy people across ages. A second PCR, run for roughly 7 to 11 cycles, used a sample-barcoded 5' primer plus a J-beta primer mix. MiXCR was run by TCRdb on the 5' RACE reads, yielding one entry per CDR3 protein. The sample consists of 700,000 to 800,000 distinct CDR3 sequences, around 40% of them appearing once. What was sequenced was blood. Receptors were obtained from a woman in her fifties or sixties in good health.

V usage is TRBV6-6 and J usage is TRBJ1-5, with a weak D call TRBD1 (6 bases). CDR3 size: 16 residues. Trimming left V 2 bases short and J 0 bases short, with 11 bases between. Germline loops: CDR1 MNHNY, CDR2 SVGAGI (reference sequence). The CDR3: CASSYGQLDSNQPQHF. The CDR3 DNA reads TGTGCCAGCAGTTACGGACAGTTAGATAGCAATCAGCCCCAGCATTTT.

At least ten counts were recorded for this clonotype. The J gene is TRBJ2-1, the V gene TRBV29-1; tentatively, D is TRBD2 (5 bases). The CDR3 has 13 residues. The V gene's germline CDR1 is SQVTM and CDR2 ANQGSEA. V lost 4 bases and J lost 6, with 13 bases in between. CDR3 loop: CSVGRTAGNEQFF. The DNA of the CDR3 is TGCAGCGTTGGACGGACTGCCGGCAATGAGCAGTTCTTC.